One sample yielded the 18 T cell receptor beta chains listed below, sequenced in a study of T cells in localized non-small cell lung cancer. The protocol was immunoSEQ multiplex PCR, while the TCRdb copy is restricted to in-frame clones and leaves out a portion. The sample consists of 50,000 to 75,000 clones, roughly 92% of them appearing once. The input for sequencing was peripheral blood, taken before any cancer treatment. Receptors were obtained from a man aged 35 to 69 with stage I lung adenocarcinoma.

The V and J genes are TRBV7-2 and TRBJ1-5; TRBD1 aligns across 8 bases. CDR3 length: 15 amino acids. Germline V lookup: CDR1 SGHTA, CDR2 FQGNSA. V was clipped by 4 bases and J by 6 bases; unmatched bases: 8. The CDR3 coding sequence is TGTGCCAGCAGCTCGGACAGGGCTTTGGGTCAGCCCCAGCATTTT. It codes for CASSSDRALGQPQHF.

V usage is TRBV7-8 and J usage is TRBJ2-1; D is perhaps TRBD1 (5 bases). The CDR3 loop spans 15 amino acids. Germline V lookup: CDR1 SGHVS, CDR2 FQNEAQ. V shed 1 base and J shed 8 bases, with 15 bases lying between them. The CDR3 here is CASSLGSGMFDEQFF. In DNA, the CDR3 is TGTGCCAGCAGCTTAGGGTCAGGGATGTTCGATGAGCAGTTCTTC.

The V call is TRBV7-8, the J call TRBJ1-3; 7 bases are a match to TRBD1. The germline CDR1 and CDR2 sequences are SGHVS and FQNEAQ. The CDR3 sequence is 16 residues long. Germline trimming cut 1 base from V and 4 bases from J; bases unmatched to any gene: 7. This CDR3 reads CASSLGARGQGNTIYF. The DNA for the CDR3 is TGTGCCAGCAGCTTAGGTGCGAGGGGGCAAGGAAACACCATATATTTT.

This clone was recorded once. This sequence joins TRBV10-3 and TRBJ2-7; 11 positions agree with TRBD2. Trimming at V came to 4 bases and at J to 6 bases, leaving 5 bases not matched to a gene. The CDR3 sequence is 14 residues long. Germline CDR1 ENHRY, CDR2 SYGVKD. Written as DNA, the CDR3 is TGTGCCATCAGTGGTAGCGGGAGGGCCGTCGAGCAGTACTTC. Protein product: CAISGSGRAVEQYF.

The chain recombines TRBV27 with TRBJ2-7; perhaps TRBD1 as D (6 bases). The V gene lost 6 bases and the J gene lost 4 bases, with 22 bases spanning the gap. This CDR3 comprises 16 residues. From germline, CDR1 is MNHEY and CDR2 SMNVEV (reference sequence). DNA of the CDR3: TGTGCCAGCAGCCCCCTAACCCTTGGACAGCCATACGAGCAGTACTTC. Its translation is CASSPLTLGQPYEQYF.

The chain links TRBV30 to TRBJ2-3, with D maybe TRBD2 (5 bases). The germline gives CDR1 GTSNPN, CDR2 SVGIG (reference sequence). CDR3 length: 14 amino acids. Trimming removed 3 bases from V and 4 bases from J, with 14 bases in between. CDR3 region: CAWRQRGSPDTQYF. The CDR3 DNA follows: TGTGCCTGGAGGCAGAGAGGGAGCCCAGATACGCAGTATTTT.

The chain has TRBV28 and TRBJ1-2; TRBD1 matches 9 bases. Losses at the gene ends were 7 bases for V and 2 bases for J; bases not matched to a gene: 8. CDR3 length: 15 residues. The germline V gene encodes CDR1 MDHEN and CDR2 SYDVKM. CDR3 loop: CASTAAGQGNYGYTF. The CDR3 DNA sequence: TGTGCCAGCACCGCGGCGGGACAGGGAAACTATGGCTACACCTTC.

The rearrangement links TRBV5-1 to TRBJ1-3, with D tentatively TRBD1 (5 bases). The V end lost 4 bases, the J end lost 2 bases, and 13 bases lay between the germline ends. CDR1 is SGHRS and CDR2 is YFSETQ in the germline V gene. The length of the CDR3 is 15 residues. The DNA of the CDR3 is TGCGCCAGCAGCCGCCTCCAGGGAACTGGAAACACCATATATTTT. Amino acids: CASSRLQGTGNTIYF.

V is TRBV6-5 and J is TRBJ2-2; D is undetermined. Trimming removed 2 bases at V and 8 bases at J, with 12 bases between. Germline assignment: CDR1 MNHEY and CDR2 SVGAGI. The CDR3 extends over 14 amino acids. CDR3 coding DNA: TGTGCCAGCAGTTACGAGGCTCCAAGGGGGGAGCTGTTTTTT. Encoded protein: CASSYEAPRGELFF.

The chain has TRBV14 and TRBJ2-1; D call uncertain. The germline V and J ends were trimmed by 1 base and 7 bases, with 5 bases remaining between them. This CDR3 has 12 residues. The germline V gene encodes CDR1 SGHDN and CDR2 FVKESK. The CDR3 sequence: CASSQAQNEQFF. In DNA, the CDR3 is TGTGCCAGCAGCCAAGCTCAGAATGAGCAGTTCTTC.

The rearrangement links TRBV19 to TRBJ2-2, with TRBD1 identical over 7 bases. Looked up from germline, CDR1 is LNHDA and CDR2 is SQIVND (reference sequence). The CDR3 is 14 residues long. V lost 5 bases to trimming and J lost 6 bases; unmatched junction nucleotides: 6. CDR3 sequence: CASSVTTGAGELFF. The CDR3 region has the DNA TGTGCCAGTAGTGTCACCACAGGGGCCGGGGAGCTGTTTTTT.

J is TRBJ2-1 and V is TRBV19; TRBD2 is a possible D gene (5 bases). Germline V lookup: CDR1 LNHDA, CDR2 SQIVND (reference sequence). CDR3 size: 13 residues. V lost 4 bases to trimming and J lost 8 bases, with 12 bases between them. The CDR3, as DNA: TGTGCCAGTAGTACCACTCTAGCCCATGAGCAGTTCTTC. Encoded protein: CASSTTLAHEQFF.

This rearrangement joins TRBV5-5 to TRBJ2-7, with D hard to call. CDR3 length: 16 residues. The germline V gene encodes CDR1 SGHKS and CDR2 YYEKEE (reference sequence). Trimming took off 3 bases at V and 2 bases at J, with 18 bases between the two ends. The CDR3 DNA sequence: TGTGCCAGCAGCTCGGAGCGCAGCACAATGACCTACGAGCAGTACTTC. Encoded protein: CASSSERSTMTYEQYF.

This chain connects TRBV7-9 to TRBJ1-2, with TRBD1 identical over 7 bases. The CDR3 is 15 residues long. The V gene's germline CDR1 is SEHNR and CDR2 FQNEAQ (reference sequence). V gave up 1 base and J gave up 5 bases; unmatched junction bases: 7. In nucleotides, the CDR3 is TGTGCCAGCAGCTTAGTGGAGGGGGCGATGTATGGCTACACCTTC. It yields the protein CASSLVEGAMYGYTF.

This chain connects TRBV9 to TRBJ2-1; no reliable D call. Germline V lookup: CDR1 SGDLS, CDR2 YYNGEE. The V and J ends lost 4 bases and 1 base respectively, with 12 bases between them. CDR3 length equals 15 residues. Here the CDR3 DNA reads TGTGCCAGCAGCCCCGGGCACCGGTCCTACAATGAGCAGTTCTTC. Translated: CASSPGHRSYNEQFF. Filled out from reference TRBV9 and TRBJ2-1, the complete variable domain reads DSGVTQTPKHLITATGQRVTLRCSPRSGDLSVYWYQQSLDQGLQFLIQYYNGEERAKGNILERFSAQQFPDLHSELNLSSLELGDSALYFCASSPGHRSYNEQFFGPGTRLTVL.

The chain is built from TRBV6-6 and TRBJ2-7, with D possibly matching TRBD1 (5 bases). The V and J ends lost 4 bases and 2 bases respectively, with 9 bases between them. The CDR3 contains 13 residues. Germline CDR1 and CDR2: MNHNY and SVGAGI (reference sequence). The CDR3: CASSLSTAYEQYF. CDR3 bases: TGTGCCAGCAGTTTATCGACAGCCTACGAGCAGTACTTC.

This clone has a single count. The V call is TRBV2, the J call TRBJ2-7; D is ambiguous. Trimming took 0 bases from V and 0 from J, leaving 6 bases between them. CDR3 length equals 14 residues. Germline V lookup: CDR1 SNHLY, CDR2 FYNNEI. Here the CDR3 reads CASSEAKYSYEQYF. Written as DNA, the CDR3 is TGTGCCAGCAGTGAAGCGAAATACTCCTACGAGCAGTACTTC.

The V call is TRBV18, the J call TRBJ2-7, with D uncertain. The CDR3 is 14 residues long. Germline CDR1 is KGHSH and CDR2 is LQKENI. V lost 2 bases to trimming and J lost 0 bases, with 8 bases between them. CDR3 protein: CASSPIQRSYEQYF. CDR3 DNA: TGTGCCAGCTCACCAATTCAGCGCTCCTACGAGCAGTACTTC.